This T cell receptor (beta chain) was recovered during a study of OX40 agonist ivuxolimab in advanced cancers. V was cut by 3 bases and J by 4 bases, with 15 bases left in between. This CDR3 region has 14 residues. Germline assignment: CDR1 GTSNPN and CDR2 SVGIG (reference sequence). The protocol was immunoSEQ multiplex PCR, while the TCRdb copy is restricted to in-frame clones and leaves out a portion. The table lists approximately 33,000 clones, approximately 89% of them singletons. The sequences come from CD4+ or CD8+ T cells sorted from blood, collected in a trial of the OX40 agonist ivuxolimab. The chain couples TRBV30 to TRBJ2-5, with D tentatively TRBD1 (5 bases). The sequence came from an adult with an advanced solid tumor such as melanoma, head and neck, liver or kidney cancer. The CDR3 DNA sequence: TGTGCCTGGAGCGCACCAGGGCAGGGAGAGACCCAGTACTTC. Its protein product is CAWSAPGQGETQYF.